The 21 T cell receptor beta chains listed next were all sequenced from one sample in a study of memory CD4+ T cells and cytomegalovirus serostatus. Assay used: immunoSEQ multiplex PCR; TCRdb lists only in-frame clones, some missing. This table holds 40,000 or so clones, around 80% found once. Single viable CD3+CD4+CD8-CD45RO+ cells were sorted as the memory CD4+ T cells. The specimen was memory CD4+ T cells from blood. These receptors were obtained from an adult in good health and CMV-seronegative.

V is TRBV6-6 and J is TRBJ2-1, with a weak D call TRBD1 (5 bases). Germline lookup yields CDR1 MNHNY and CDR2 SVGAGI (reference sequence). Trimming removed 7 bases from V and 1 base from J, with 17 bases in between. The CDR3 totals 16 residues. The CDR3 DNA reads TGTGCCAGCACCCCAAGAACAGGCCTGTCCTACAATGAGCAGTTCTTC. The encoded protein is CASTPRTGLSYNEQFF.

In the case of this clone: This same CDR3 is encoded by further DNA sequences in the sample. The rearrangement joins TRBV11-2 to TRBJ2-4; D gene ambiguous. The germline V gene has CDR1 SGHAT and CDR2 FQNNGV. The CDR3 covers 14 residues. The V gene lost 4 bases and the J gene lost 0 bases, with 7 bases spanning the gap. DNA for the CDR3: TGTGCCAGCAGCTCCAGACTAGCCAAAAACATTCAGTACTTC. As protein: CASSSRLAKNIQYF. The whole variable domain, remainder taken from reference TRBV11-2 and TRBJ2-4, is EAGVAQSPRYKIIEKRQSVAFWCNPISGHATLYWYQQILGQGPKLLIQFQNNGVVDDSQLPKDRFSAERLKGVDSTLKIQPAKLEDSAVYLCASSSRLAKNIQYFGAGTRLSVL.

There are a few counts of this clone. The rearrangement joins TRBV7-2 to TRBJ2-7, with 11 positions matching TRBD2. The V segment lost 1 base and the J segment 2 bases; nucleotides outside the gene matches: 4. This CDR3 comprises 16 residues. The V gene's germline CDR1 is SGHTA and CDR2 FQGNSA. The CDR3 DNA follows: TGTGCCAGCAGCTTAGGGTCGACTAGCGGGGCCTACGAGCAGTACTTC. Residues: CASSLGSTSGAYEQYF.

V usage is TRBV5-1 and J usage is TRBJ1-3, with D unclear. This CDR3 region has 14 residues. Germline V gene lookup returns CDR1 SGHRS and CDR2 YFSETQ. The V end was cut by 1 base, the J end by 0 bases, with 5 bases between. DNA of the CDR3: TGCGCCAGCAGCTTGAGAGGCTCTGGAAACACCATATATTTT. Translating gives CASSLRGSGNTIYF.

CDR3 region: CASSLRGQRTDTQYF. CDR3 bases: TGTGCCAGCAGCTTGCGGGGACAGCGCACAGATACGCAGTATTTT. The gene calls are TRBV7-2 and TRBJ2-3; D might be TRBD1 (7 bases). CDR1 is SGHTA, CDR2 FQGNSA, per germline. The length of the CDR3 is 15 residues. V gave up 3 bases and J gave up 1 base, with 11 bases separating them.

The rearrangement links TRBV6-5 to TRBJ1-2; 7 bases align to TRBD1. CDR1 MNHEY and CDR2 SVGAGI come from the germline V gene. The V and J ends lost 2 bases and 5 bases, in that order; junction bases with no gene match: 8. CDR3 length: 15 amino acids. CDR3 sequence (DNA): TGTGCCAGCAGTTACACGCCCCCGGGACAGTATGGCTACACCTTC. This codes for CASSYTPPGQYGYTF.

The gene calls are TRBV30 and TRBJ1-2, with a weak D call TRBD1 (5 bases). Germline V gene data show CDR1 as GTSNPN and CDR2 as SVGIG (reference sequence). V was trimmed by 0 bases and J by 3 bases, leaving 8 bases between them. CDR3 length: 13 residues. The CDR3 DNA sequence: TGTGCCTGGAGTGTGCGCAGGGACTATGGCTACACCTTC. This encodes CAWSVRRDYGYTF. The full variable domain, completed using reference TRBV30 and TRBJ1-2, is SQTIHQWPATLVQPVGSPLSLECTVEGTSNPNLYWYRQAAGRGLQLLFYSVGIGQISSEVPQNLSASRPQDRQFILSSKKLLLSDSGFYLCAWSVRRDYGYTFGSGTRLTVV.

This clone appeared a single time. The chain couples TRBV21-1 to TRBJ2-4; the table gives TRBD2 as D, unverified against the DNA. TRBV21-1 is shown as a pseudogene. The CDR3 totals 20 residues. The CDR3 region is CASSHHLKTSGTLAKNIQYF. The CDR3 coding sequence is TGTGCCAGCAGCCACCACTTAAAGACTAGCGGGACCCTAGCCAAAAACATTCAGTACTTC.

CDR3 protein: CASSLDGISGNTIYF. CDR3 sequence (DNA): TGTGCCAGCAGCTTAGATGGGATCTCTGGAAACACCATATATTTT. V usage is TRBV7-9 and J usage is TRBJ1-3; D is undetermined. The germline gives CDR1 SEHNR, CDR2 FQNEAQ (reference sequence). This CDR3 contains 15 residues. Trimming removed 1 base at V and 0 bases at J, with 7 bases between.

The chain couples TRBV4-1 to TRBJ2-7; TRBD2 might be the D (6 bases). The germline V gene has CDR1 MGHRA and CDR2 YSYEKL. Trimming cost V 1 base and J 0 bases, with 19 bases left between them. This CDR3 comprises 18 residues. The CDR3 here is CASSQGRGTFGSSYEQYF. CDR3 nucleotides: TGCGCCAGCAGCCAAGGACGCGGGACGTTCGGCAGCTCCTACGAGCAGTACTTC.

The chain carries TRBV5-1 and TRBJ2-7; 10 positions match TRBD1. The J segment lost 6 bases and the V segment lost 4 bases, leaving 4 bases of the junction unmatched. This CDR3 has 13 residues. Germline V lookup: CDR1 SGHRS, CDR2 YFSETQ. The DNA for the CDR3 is TGCGCCAGCAGCCCCGACAGGGGGCTCGAGCAGTACTTC. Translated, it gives CASSPDRGLEQYF.

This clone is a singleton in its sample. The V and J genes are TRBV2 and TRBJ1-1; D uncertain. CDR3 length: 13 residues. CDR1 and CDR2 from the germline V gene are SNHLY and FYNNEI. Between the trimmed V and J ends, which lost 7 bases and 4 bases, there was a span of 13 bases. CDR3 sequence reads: CASTLLGSTEAFF. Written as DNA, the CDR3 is TGTGCCAGCACTTTGCTCGGTTCCACTGAAGCTTTCTTT.

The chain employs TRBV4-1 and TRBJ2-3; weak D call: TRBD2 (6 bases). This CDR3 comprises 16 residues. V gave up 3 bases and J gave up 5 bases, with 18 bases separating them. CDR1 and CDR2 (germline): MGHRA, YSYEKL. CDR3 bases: TGCGCCAGCAGCCATATACTAGCACGCCTGGGAGATACGCAGTATTTT. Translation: CASSHILARLGDTQYF.

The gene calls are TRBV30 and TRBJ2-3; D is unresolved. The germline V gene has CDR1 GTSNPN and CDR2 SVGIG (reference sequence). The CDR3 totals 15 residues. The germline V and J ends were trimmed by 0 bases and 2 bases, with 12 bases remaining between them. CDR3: CAWSVARADTDTQYF. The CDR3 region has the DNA TGTGCCTGGAGTGTCGCTAGAGCTGACACAGATACGCAGTATTTT.

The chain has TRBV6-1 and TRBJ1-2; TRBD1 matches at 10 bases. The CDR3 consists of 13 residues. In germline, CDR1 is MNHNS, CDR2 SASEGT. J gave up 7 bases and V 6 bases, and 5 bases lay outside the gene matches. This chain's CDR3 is CASRETGGRGYTF. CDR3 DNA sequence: TGTGCCAGCAGGGAGACAGGGGGCCGTGGCTACACCTTC.

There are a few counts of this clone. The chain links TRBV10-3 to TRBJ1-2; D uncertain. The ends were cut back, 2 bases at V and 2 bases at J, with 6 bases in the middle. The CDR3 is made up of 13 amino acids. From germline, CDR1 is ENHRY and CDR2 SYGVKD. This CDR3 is CAISELGNYGYTF. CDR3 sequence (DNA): TGTGCCATCAGTGAGCTAGGAAACTATGGCTACACCTTC.

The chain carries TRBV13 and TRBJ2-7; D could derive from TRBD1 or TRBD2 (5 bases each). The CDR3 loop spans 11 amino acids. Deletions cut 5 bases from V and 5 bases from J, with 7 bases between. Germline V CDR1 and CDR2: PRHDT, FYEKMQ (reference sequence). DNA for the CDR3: TGTGCCAGCAGCACGGGACACGAGCAGTACTTC. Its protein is CASSTGHEQYF.

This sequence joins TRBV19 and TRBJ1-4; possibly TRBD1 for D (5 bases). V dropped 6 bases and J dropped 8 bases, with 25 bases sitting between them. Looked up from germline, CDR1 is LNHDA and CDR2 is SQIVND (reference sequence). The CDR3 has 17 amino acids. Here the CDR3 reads CASSQGGGTSSWEKLFF. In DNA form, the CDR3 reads TGTGCCAGTAGCCAAGGTGGGGGGACTTCTTCGTGGGAAAAACTGTTTTTT.

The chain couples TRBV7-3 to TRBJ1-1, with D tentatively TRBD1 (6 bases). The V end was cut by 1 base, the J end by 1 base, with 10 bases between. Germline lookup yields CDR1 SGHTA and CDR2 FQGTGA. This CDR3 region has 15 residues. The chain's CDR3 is CASSLIGGPNTEAFF. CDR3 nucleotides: TGTGCCAGCAGCTTAATTGGGGGGCCGAACACTGAAGCTTTCTTT.

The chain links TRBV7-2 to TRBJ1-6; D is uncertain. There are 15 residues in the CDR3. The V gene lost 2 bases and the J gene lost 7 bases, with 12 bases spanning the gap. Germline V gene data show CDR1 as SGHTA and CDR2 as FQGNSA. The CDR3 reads CASSLRGQINSPLHF. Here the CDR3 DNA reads TGTGCCAGCAGCTTAAGAGGGCAGATAAATTCACCCCTCCACTTT. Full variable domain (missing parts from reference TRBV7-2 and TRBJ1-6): GAGVSQSPSNKVTEKGKDVELRCDPISGHTALYWYRQSLGQGLEFLIYFQGNSAPDKSGLPSDRFSAERTGGSVSTLTIQRTQQEDSAVYLCASSLRGQINSPLHFGNGTRLTVT.

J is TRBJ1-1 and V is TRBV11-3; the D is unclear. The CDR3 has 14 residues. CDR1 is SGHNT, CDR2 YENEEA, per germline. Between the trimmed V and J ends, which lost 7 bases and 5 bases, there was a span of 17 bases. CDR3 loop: CASTPGPPETEAFF. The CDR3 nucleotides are TGTGCCAGCACCCCGGGCCCACCAGAAACTGAAGCTTTCTTT. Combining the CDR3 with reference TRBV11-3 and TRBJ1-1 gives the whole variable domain EAGVVQSPRYKIIEKKQPVAFWCNPISGHNTLYWYLQNLGQGPELLIRYENEEAVDDSQLPKDRFSAERLKGVDSTLKIQPAELGDSAVYLCASTPGPPETEAFFGQGTRLTVV.